This passage covers 7 T cell receptor beta chains from one sample sequenced in a study of cytomegalovirus exposure and HLA in healthy donors. It was with 60 Vbeta and 13 Jbeta primers that the PCR ran. Sequenced by immunoSEQ multiplex PCR; TCRdb stores in-frame clones only, minus some. This table has 250,000 or so clones, approximately 87% appearing once. Input material: PBMCs. The receptors were sampled from a human donor in good health.

The chain combines TRBV7-9 with TRBJ2-7; TRBD1 matches 9 bases. Germline V lookup: CDR1 SEHNR, CDR2 FQNEAQ (reference sequence). The ends lost 1 base at V and 3 bases at J; junction bases unmatched: 10. The CDR3 loop spans 17 amino acids. This chain's CDR3 is CASSLVVKTGGHYEQYF. In DNA, the CDR3 is TGTGCCAGCAGCTTAGTGGTGAAAACAGGGGGCCACTACGAGCAGTACTTC.

The chain employs TRBV7-9 and TRBJ2-1, with 7 bases that match TRBD2. Losses at the gene ends were 4 bases for V and 8 bases for J; bases not matched to a gene: 14. CDR1 is SEHNR and CDR2 is FQNEAQ in the germline V gene (reference sequence). This CDR3 has 16 amino acids. CDR3 nucleotides: TGTGCCAGCAGCTCGACTCGGGGAGGGGTCAACGATGAGCAGTTCTTC. Protein product: CASSSTRGGVNDEQFF. Complete variable domain (other parts from reference TRBV7-9 and TRBJ2-1): DTGVSQNPRHKITKRGQNVTFRCDPISEHNRLYWYRQTLGQGPEFLTYFQNEAQLEKSRLLSDRFSAERPKGSFSTLEIQRTEQGDSAMYLCASSSTRGGVNDEQFFGPGTRLTVL.

V usage is TRBV11-2 and J usage is TRBJ2-3, with 7 bases aligning to TRBD1. This CDR3 has 13 amino acids. Germline values: CDR1 SGHAT, CDR2 FQNNGV. J gave up 9 bases and V 3 bases, and 6 bases lay outside the gene matches. The CDR3 nucleotides are TGTGCCAGCAGCTTCTACAGGGGAGAAACGCAGTATTTT. Its protein is CASSFYRGETQYF.

The CDR3 loop reads CASSTPDRTYNEQFF. The CDR3 coding sequence is TGTGCCAGCAGCACGCCGGACAGGACCTACAATGAGCAGTTCTTC. The chain combines TRBV7-9 with TRBJ2-1; 7 nucleotides agree with TRBD1. The CDR3 totals 15 residues. J gave up 2 bases and V 5 bases, and 6 bases lay outside the gene matches. The germline CDR1 and CDR2 sequences are SEHNR and FQNEAQ (reference sequence).

Written as DNA, the CDR3 is TGTGCCAGCAGCCGGCGAGGGGACAGCGACAGGTGGCATTTT. Its translation: CASSRRGDSDRWHF. The chain has TRBV7-6 and TRBJ1-5, with TRBD1 matching 7 bases. V was pared by 5 bases and J by 15 bases, with 16 bases of the junction left unmatched. Looked up from germline, CDR1 is SGHVS and CDR2 is FNYEAQ. CDR3 size: 14 residues. The full variable domain, completed using reference TRBV7-6 and TRBJ1-5, is GAGVSQSPRYKVTKRGQDVALRCDPISGHVSLYWYRQALGQGPEFLTYFNYEAQQDKSGLPNDRFSAERPEGSISTLTIQRTEQRDSAMYRCASSRRGDSDRWHFGDGTRLSIL.

As to this clone: An end of the junction differs from the germline gene, which may be a read error. This chain joins TRBV28 and TRBJ1-1; 7 nucleotides agree with TRBD1. This CDR3 has 12 amino acids. Germline V gene data show CDR1 as MDHEN and CDR2 as SYDVKM. The CDR3 sequence: CASRGTVTGAFF. The CDR3 DNA sequence: TGTGCCAGCAGAGGGACAGTGACTGGAGCTTTCTTT.

This chain links TRBV7-9 with TRBJ2-5, with a tentative D call TRBD1 (5 bases). The CDR3 spans 13 residues. Germline V CDR1 and CDR2: SEHNR, FQNEAQ (reference sequence). The germline V and J ends were trimmed by 5 bases and 4 bases, with 11 bases remaining between them. The CDR3, as DNA: TGTGCCAGCAGCCATAGGGGTCGAGAGACCCAGTACTTC. It encodes CASSHRGRETQYF.